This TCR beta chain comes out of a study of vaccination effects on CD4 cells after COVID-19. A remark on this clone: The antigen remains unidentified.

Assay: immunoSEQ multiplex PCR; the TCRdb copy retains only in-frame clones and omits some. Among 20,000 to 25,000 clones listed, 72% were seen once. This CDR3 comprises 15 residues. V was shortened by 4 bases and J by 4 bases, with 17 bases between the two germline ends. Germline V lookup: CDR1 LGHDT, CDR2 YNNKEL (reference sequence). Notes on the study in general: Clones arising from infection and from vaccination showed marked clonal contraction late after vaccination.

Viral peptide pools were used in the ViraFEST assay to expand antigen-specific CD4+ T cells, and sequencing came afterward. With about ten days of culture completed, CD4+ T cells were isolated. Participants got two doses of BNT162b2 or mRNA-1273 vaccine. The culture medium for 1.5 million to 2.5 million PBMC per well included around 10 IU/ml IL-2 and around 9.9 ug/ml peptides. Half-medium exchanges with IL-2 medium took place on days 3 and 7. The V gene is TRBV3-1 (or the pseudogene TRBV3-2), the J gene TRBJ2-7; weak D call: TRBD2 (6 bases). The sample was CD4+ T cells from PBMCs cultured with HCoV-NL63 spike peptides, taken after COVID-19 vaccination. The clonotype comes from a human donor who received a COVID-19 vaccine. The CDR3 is CASSPRPHGGYEQYF. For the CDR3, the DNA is TGTGCCAGCAGCCCCCGGCCCCATGGGGGGTACGAGCAGTACTTC.